Listed here is a single TCR beta chain. These data come from a study of blood T cell repertoires in COVID-19. On the study more broadly: T cells, B-cell-depleted T cells, or PBMCs provided the cDNA or gDNA that served as material.

The CDR3 is 15 amino acids. Germline CDR1 reads SEHNR; CDR2 reads FQNEAQ (reference sequence). The V end was cut by 1 base, the J end by 2 bases, with 10 bases between. Clones were sequenced by immunoSEQ multiplex PCR, and TCRdb holds only the in-frame ones, with some missing. The data contain 250,000 to 400,000 clones, about 87% of them singletons. Those enrolled in Seattle joined during active infection and were followed longitudinally afterward. The chain joins TRBV7-9 to TRBJ2-3; D gene ambiguous. The sequenced sample consisted of peripheral blood. This TCR came from a woman aged 25-40 years with COVID-19, enrolled during active disease. Written as DNA, the CDR3 is TGTGCCAGCAGCTTAGGCCTAAAAGACACAGATACGCAGTATTTT. Translating gives CASSLGLKDTDTQYF.